This T cell receptor (beta chain) was sequenced in a study of blood T cell repertoires in COVID-19. This CDR3 has 15 amino acids. The germline CDR1 and CDR2 sequences are KGHDR and SFDVKD. V was clipped by 4 bases and J by 2 bases, with 12 bases between them. This clone has just one count. Clones were sequenced by immunoSEQ multiplex PCR, and TCRdb holds only the in-frame ones, with some missing. The repertoire has about 250,000 clones, roughly 90% of them found once; the top ten carry 0.65% to 0.9%. Sequencing used peripheral blood. The TCR comes from a woman aged 25-40 years with acute or convalescent COVID-19. The V call is TRBV24-1, the J call TRBJ2-3, with D maybe TRBD2 (6 bases). This CDR3 is CATSEPGEYTDTQYF. In nucleotides, the CDR3 is TGTGCCACCAGTGAACCGGGAGAGTACACAGATACGCAGTATTTT.